This T cell receptor (beta chain) is drawn from a study of control samples from healthy donors and cancer patients. Profiled with immunoSEQ multiplex PCR; TCRdb holds only in-frame clones, not every one. The sample records roughly 120,000 clones, 88% being singletons. CDR3 size: 17 residues. Trimming removed 5 bases from V and 0 bases from J; junction bases left unmatched: 11. Germline V gene data show CDR1 as SEHNR and CDR2 as FQNEAQ (reference sequence). This clonotype originated in a woman in her seventies in good health. The chain recombines TRBV7-9 with TRBJ2-3, with TRBD1 identical over 7 bases. The sample taken for sequencing was blood. The CDR3 loop reads CASSRQDRSMSTDTQYF. In nucleotides, the CDR3 is TGTGCCAGCAGCCGACAGGACAGGAGTATGAGCACAGATACGCAGTATTTT.